The rows below give T cell receptor beta chains drawn from one sample of a study of cytomegalovirus exposure and HLA in healthy donors. TCRdb's copy holds only in-frame clones and misses some; the assay was immunoSEQ multiplex PCR. The repertoire includes about 190,000 clones, 84% of them detected once, and around 0.24% sits in the top ten. Sequencing used PBMCs. The receptor source for this set is a boy between 5 and 17 years old in good health and CMV-seronegative. CDR3s include the opening cysteine and the closing phenylalanine or tryptophan. The D gene is left open where the match is weak. Rows give clone size only sometimes, using once, few, many, or a class for an expanded clone.

V gene	J gene	D gene	clone size	CDR3 protein	CDR3 DNA
TRBV2	TRBJ2-7	TRBD1	-	CASRRSGTGTYEQYF	TGTGCCAGCAGGAGATCCGGGACAGGAACCTACGAGCAGTACTTC
TRBV6-5	TRBJ2-1	-	-	CASSLGGDYNEQFF	TGTGCCAGCAGCCTAGGGGGGGACTACAATGAGCAGTTCTTC
TRBV7-2	TRBJ2-5	TRBD1	-	CASSLGTGRETQYF	TGTGCCAGCAGCTTAGGGACAGGCCGGGAGACCCAGTACTTC
TRBV18	TRBJ1-2	-	-	CASSPRQSPNYGYTF	TGTGCCAGCTCACCGAGACAGAGTCCTAACTATGGCTACACCTTC
TRBV9	TRBJ1-2	-	-	CASSAGVYGYTF	TGTGCCAGCAGCGCCGGGGTCTATGGCTACACCTTC
TRBV5-1	TRBJ2-5	TRBD1	-	CASSPQLTGDGETQYF	TGCGCCAGCAGCCCGCAATTGACAGGGGACGGGGAGACCCAGTACTTC
TRBV15	TRBJ1-5	TRBD1	-	CATSMGLGTGNFGNQPQHF	TGTGCCACCAGCATGGGACTAGGGACAGGGAATTTCGGCAATCAGCCCCAGCATTTT
TRBV18	TRBJ2-7	-	-	CASSPDKSSYEQYF	TGTGCCAGCTCACCAGACAAGAGCTCCTACGAGCAGTACTTC
TRBV13	TRBJ2-1	-	-	CASSPGWDEQFF	TGTGCCAGCAGCCCCGGGTGGGATGAGCAGTTCTTC
TRBV19	TRBJ1-2	TRBD1	-	CASSGQGFYGYTF	TGTGCCAGTAGCGGACAGGGGTTCTATGGCTACACCTTC
TRBV10-2	TRBJ1-1	-	-	CASSQGRGGGIRSNTEAFF	TGCGCCAGCAGCCAAGGACGGGGAGGAGGGATCCGTTCGAACACTGAAGCCTTCTTT
TRBV28	TRBJ2-1	-	-	CASSGTGQFF	TGTGCCAGCAGTGGAACAGGGCAGTTCTTC
TRBV7-9	TRBJ2-7	TRBD2	-	CASSDWTSGSEQYF	TGTGCCAGCAGCGATTGGACTAGCGGGAGTGAGCAGTACTTC
TRBV4-1	TRBJ1-5	-	few	CASSLQESNQPQHF	TGCGCCAGCAGCCTGCAAGAGAGCAATCAGCCCCAGCATTTT
TRBV19	TRBJ1-1	-	-	CASNRDSNEAFF	TGTGCCAGTAATAGGGACTCGAATGAAGCTTTCTTT
TRBV30	TRBJ1-2	-	few	CAWRGVGGYTF	TGTGCCTGGAGGGGAGTAGGAGGCTACACCTTC
TRBV7-9	TRBJ1-5	-	-	CASSPSQGSNQPQHF	TGTGCCAGCAGCCCGTCACAGGGAAGCAATCAGCCCCAGCATTTT
TRBV25-1	TRBJ1-2	TRBD1	-	CASHRGENYGYTF	TGTGCCAGCCACAGGGGGGAAAACTATGGCTACACCTTC
TRBV6-5	TRBJ2-7	TRBD2	-	CASTKAGGSEQYF	TGTGCCAGCACCAAAGCGGGGGGCTCCGAGCAGTACTTC
TRBV6-1	TRBJ2-7	TRBD1	-	CASSELLGQIPSYEQYF	TGTGCCAGCAGTGAACTTCTGGGACAGATACCCTCCTACGAGCAGTACTTC
TRBV2	TRBJ1-3	-	-	CASRPPTGNTIYF	TGTGCCAGCAGACCTCCCACAGGAAACACCATATATTTT
TRBV27	TRBJ1-2	TRBD1	-	CASSVRTGGPVVYTF	TGTGCCAGCAGCGTACGTACAGGGGGTCCCGTAGTCTACACCTTC